This T cell receptor (beta chain) was observed in a study of shared clonotypes between healthy human individuals. Some clones are missing from TCRdb's copy, which holds only in-frame ones; the method was immunoSEQ multiplex PCR. Among under 200,000 clones listed, over 80% were seen once. The CDR3 sequence is 16 residues long. J was trimmed by 0 bases and V by 5 bases; bases with no gene match: 7. Germline loops: CDR1 MGHRA, CDR2 YSYEKL. This clone was detected only once. This receptor was taken from a woman younger than 45 in good health. Sequencing was carried out using naive CD4+ T cells sorted from blood. The subset is: CD45RA+ positively selected. The J gene is TRBJ2-1, the V gene TRBV4-1; 7 bases agree with TRBD2. The DNA of the CDR3 is TGCGCCAGCAGCTTCAGCGGGGCCAGCTCCTACAATGAGCAGTTCTTC. It is translated as CASSFSGASSYNEQFF.